These T cell receptor beta chains were read from a single sample in a study of breast tumors, draining lymph nodes, adjacent tissues. MiXCR was run by TCRdb on the multiplex PCR reads, yielding one entry per CDR3 protein. The sample holds about 35,000 distinct CDR3 sequences, roughly 36% seen once. Material for sequencing was breast tumor tissue. These receptors all come from a female donor with breast cancer. Some clones in this sample may be carry-over from other donors' samples. CDR3s include the opening cysteine and the closing phenylalanine or tryptophan. Each record gives: clone size, D gene, V gene, J gene, CDR3 DNA, CDR3 protein. The D gene is left open where the match is weak. Clone size is not always given. Where it is, it says once, few, many or a class for expanded clones.

>many|NA|TRBV20-1|TRBJ2-1
TGCAGTGCTAGGGGGATTTCTCTGTACAATGAGCAGTTCTTC
CSARGISLYNEQFF
>many|TRBD2|TRBV11-2|TRBJ2-1
TGTGCCAGCAGCCCCCCGACCCGACTAGCGGGAGGCAATGAGCAGTTCTTC
CASSPPTRLAGGNEQFF
>medium-sized|NA|TRBV19|TRBJ2-1
TGTGCCAGTAGTATAGGAGGCGGGGCAAGCTCCTACAATGAGCAGTTCTTC
CASSIGGGASSYNEQFF
>medium-sized|NA|TRBV12-3/TRBV12-4|TRBJ2-7
TGTGCCAGCAGAATGTCAGGGTCCTACGAGCAGTACTTC
CASRMSGSYEQYF
>many|NA|TRBV5-6|TRBJ2-5
TGTGCCAGCAGCTTGGTACCCACAGGGAGCCAAGAGACCCAGTACTTC
CASSLVPTGSQETQYF
>many|NA|TRBV10-3|TRBJ1-5
TGTGCCATCAGTACAACCGGAGGGGTGAGCAATCAGCCCCAGCATTTT
CAISTTGGVSNQPQHF
>many|NA|TRBV5-8|TRBJ2-3
TGTGCCAGCAGCTTGGACGAGGCGCAGTATTTT
CASSLDEAQYF
>NA|NA|TRBV19|TRBJ2-2
TGTGCCAGTAGTAGAGTCTACACCGGGGAGCTGTTTTTT
CASSRVYTGELFF
>NA|NA|TRBV7-3|TRBJ2-1
TGTGCCAGCTCGTTAACCGCAGGGGATGAGCAGTTCTTC
CASSLTAGDEQFF
>few|NA|TRBV12-5|TRBJ2-5
TGTGCTAGTGGTTTGGACAGGGGGGGGAAGGAGACCCAGTACTTC
CASGLDRGGKETQYF
>NA|NA|TRBV30|TRBJ1-5
TGTGAAGACCCGATCAAACACGGAAGCAATCAGCCCCAGCATTTT
CEDPIKHGSNQPQHF
>many|TRBD1|TRBV9|TRBJ2-1
TGTGCCAGCAGCGTAGGGGGGACAGGCGACAATGAGCAGTTCTTC
CASSVGGTGDNEQFF
>many|NA|TRBV15|TRBJ2-1
TGTGCCACCAGCAGAGGGACTATCAATGAGCAGTTCTTC
CATSRGTINEQFF
>NA|TRBD1|TRBV6-1|TRBJ1-5
TGTGCCAGCAGTGATGGACAGGCTCAGCCCCAGCATTTT
CASSDGQAQPQHF